This entry lists 24 T cell receptor beta chains sequenced from one sample in a study of PD-L1 blockade in urothelial cancer. Produced via immunoSEQ multiplex PCR; TCRdb's table is partial and in-frame only. The sample has about 17,000 clones, approximately 90% seen once. The starting material was PBMCs, obtained around atezolizumab (anti-PD-L1) treatment. Every receptor here comes from a middle-aged man with urothelial cancer.

The chain couples TRBV19 to TRBJ2-2; tentative D call: TRBD1 (5 bases). Germline loops: CDR1 LNHDA, CDR2 SQIVND (reference sequence). V shed 6 bases and J shed 5 bases, with 13 bases lying between them. The CDR3 spans 14 residues. In DNA form, the CDR3 reads TGTGCCAGTAGGGCACAAAGGACAACCGGGGAGCTGTTTTTT. Its protein product is CASRAQRTTGELFF.

The chain carries TRBV13 and TRBJ1-3; D is undetermined. Germline CDR1 reads PRHDT; CDR2 reads FYEKMQ (reference sequence). There are 16 residues in the CDR3. Between the trimmed V and J ends, which lost 1 base and 0 bases, there was a span of 10 bases. CDR3 in DNA: TGTGCCAGCAGCTTAGTGCGGGCTTCCTCTGGAAACACCATATATTTT. Translated: CASSLVRASSGNTIYF.

The chain links TRBV25-1 to TRBJ1-6; no clear D gene. This CDR3 spans 13 amino acids. Germline-derived CDR1 and CDR2 are MGHDK and SYGVNS. Trimming left V 3 bases short and J 10 bases short, with 10 bases between. CDR3 nucleotide sequence: TGTGCCAGCAGTGAGGCTGGACTGTCACCCCTCCACTTT. Protein product: CASSEAGLSPLHF.

This clone was seen just once. The gene calls are TRBV7-2 and TRBJ2-5, with D possibly matching TRBD2 (5 bases). Germline-derived CDR1 and CDR2 are SGHTA and FQGNSA. The CDR3 runs 13 residues. The V gene lost 5 bases and the J gene lost 5 bases, with 12 bases spanning the gap. The CDR3 protein is CASSPRGWETQYF. The CDR3 DNA reads as TGTGCCAGCAGCCCGAGAGGGTGGGAGACCCAGTACTTC.

CDR3 amino acids: CASGTSGRAKFF. The CDR3 coding sequence is TGTGCTAGTGGTACTAGCGGGAGGGCCAAGTTCTTC. The V and J genes are TRBV12-5 and TRBJ2-1, with 13 positions matching TRBD2. The V segment lost 5 bases and the J segment 14 bases; nucleotides outside the gene matches: 3. The CDR3 sequence is 12 residues long. Germline V gene data show CDR1 as LGHNT and CDR2 as FRNRAP.

V usage is TRBV2 and J usage is TRBJ2-3; D is unclear. The CDR3 extends over 16 amino acids. With 0 bases removed from V and 4 bases from J, the gap between germline ends came to 14 bases. CDR1 and CDR2 from the germline V gene are SNHLY and FYNNEI. Here the CDR3 reads CASSEASLPTSDTQYF. The CDR3 DNA reads TGTGCCAGCAGTGAAGCGAGCCTCCCTACGTCAGATACGCAGTATTTT. Full variable domain (remainder filled in from reference TRBV2 and TRBJ2-3): EPEVTQTPSHQVTQMGQEVILRCVPISNHLYFYWYRQILGQKVEFLVSFYNNEISEKSEIFDDQFSVERPDGSNFTLKIRSTKLEDSAMYFCASSEASLPTSDTQYFGPGTRLTVL.

This clone was seen a single time. The gene calls are TRBV7-8 and TRBJ1-2, with D possibly being TRBD1 (6 bases). Trimming took off 3 bases at V and 5 bases at J, with 10 bases between the two ends. The CDR3 is 13 amino acids. Germline CDR1 and CDR2: SGHVS and FQNEAQ. The CDR3 sequence: CASSFGQTYGYTF. As DNA, the CDR3 is TGTGCCAGCAGCTTCGGACAGACTTATGGCTACACCTTC.

The gene calls are TRBV18 and TRBJ2-7; a possible D gene is TRBD2 (6 bases). The CDR3 has 14 residues. The germline V gene has CDR1 KGHSH and CDR2 LQKENI. Between the trimmed V and J ends, which lost 6 bases and 1 base, there was a span of 13 bases. The CDR3 DNA sequence: TGTGCCAGCTCCTCGGAGGGTCGGTCCTACGAGCAGTACTTC. Amino acid sequence: CASSSEGRSYEQYF.

This sequence joins TRBV20-1 and TRBJ2-5; no clear D. The germline V gene has CDR1 DFQATT and CDR2 SNEGSKA (reference sequence). Trimming stripped 3 bases from V and 3 bases from J, with 5 bases between. The CDR3 is 11 amino acids. The DNA of the CDR3 is TGCAGTGCTAGTCCTGAAGAGACCCAGTACTTC. Amino acids: CSASPEETQYF.

V is TRBV5-1 and J is TRBJ2-6, with TRBD1 as a possible D gene (6 bases). CDR1 is SGHRS and CDR2 is YFSETQ in the germline V gene. CDR3 length equals 15 residues. The V end was cut by 4 bases, the J end by 2 bases, with 10 bases between. DNA of the CDR3: TGCGCCAGCAGCCGACAGGTCGCTGGGGCCAACGTCCTGACTTTC. It encodes CASSRQVAGANVLTF.

V usage is TRBV9 and J usage is TRBJ2-3; a possible D gene is TRBD1 (6 bases). Between the trimmed V and J ends, which lost 3 bases and 3 bases, there was a span of 17 bases. There are 16 residues in the CDR3. Germline V CDR1 and CDR2: SGDLS, YYNGEE. For the CDR3, the DNA is TGTGCCAGCAGCGCGGGACATTGGGGAAGAACAGATACGCAGTATTTT. The encoded protein is CASSAGHWGRTDTQYF.

The rearrangement links TRBV14 to TRBJ2-2, with D unresolved. CDR3 length equals 12 residues. Between the trimmed V and J ends, which lost 10 bases and 2 bases, there was a span of 8 bases. Per the germline V gene, CDR1 is SGHDN and CDR2 is FVKESK. CDR3 DNA sequence: TGTGCCACCGGGTTCAACACCGGGGAGCTGTTTTTT. It encodes CATGFNTGELFF.

The rearrangement uses TRBV6-5 and TRBJ2-3; 7 nucleotides line up with TRBD2. Germline CDR1 MNHEY, CDR2 SVGAGI. This CDR3 region has 14 residues. The trim removed 7 bases at V and 3 bases at J, leaving 7 bases unmatched. The CDR3 region is CASTWAGATDTQYF. The CDR3 bases are TGTGCCAGCACTTGGGCGGGAGCTACAGATACGCAGTATTTT.

The chain uses TRBV27 and TRBJ2-1; 7 bases fit TRBD2. The V segment lost 3 bases and the J segment 7 bases; nucleotides outside the gene matches: 6. The CDR3 runs to 14 residues. CDR1 and CDR2 from the germline V gene are MNHEY and SMNVEV (reference sequence). The CDR3, as DNA: TGTGCCAGCAGTTTGGCGGGGGAGGTTAATGAGCAGTTCTTC. Amino acid sequence: CASSLAGEVNEQFF.

The gene calls are TRBV9 and TRBJ2-7; 9 bases align to TRBD2. Germline V gene data show CDR1 as SGDLS and CDR2 as YYNGEE. This CDR3 is 17 amino acids long. Germline trimming cut 0 bases from V and 0 bases from J; bases unmatched to any gene: 7. CDR3 protein: CASSVGPRAGGSYEQYF. In DNA form, the CDR3 reads TGTGCCAGCAGCGTAGGGCCTCGAGCGGGAGGCTCCTACGAGCAGTACTTC.

CDR3 in DNA: TGTGCCAGCAAAACGGGAGGGCCAGATACGCAGTATTTT. It specifies CASKTGGPDTQYF. The chain employs TRBV27 and TRBJ2-3; the match to TRBD2 covers 8 bases. From germline, CDR1 is MNHEY and CDR2 SMNVEV (reference sequence). The CDR3 is made up of 13 amino acids. V trimming: 7 bases; J trimming: 4 bases; junction bases outside the gene matches: 4.

The V and J genes are TRBV5-4 and TRBJ1-4; D remains ambiguous. Germline CDR1 reads SGHNT; CDR2 reads YYREEE (reference sequence). Trimming cost V 4 bases and J 1 base, with 8 bases left between them. The CDR3 length is 14 residues. The CDR3: CASSLLGTNEKLFF. The CDR3 coding sequence is TGTGCCAGCAGCCTTCTAGGAACTAATGAAAAACTGTTTTTT.

The rearrangement links TRBV25-1 to TRBJ1-1, with D tentatively TRBD1 (5 bases). Germline lookup yields CDR1 MGHDK and CDR2 SYGVNS. The CDR3 consists of 15 residues. Trimming removed 6 bases at V and 1 base at J, with 15 bases between. CDR3 residues: CASSPKGLWNTEAFF. CDR3 nucleotide sequence: TGTGCCAGCAGCCCAAAGGGGCTATGGAACACTGAAGCTTTCTTT.

The chain recombines TRBV10-3 with TRBJ1-2, with D possibly TRBD1 on 6 matching bases. Germline V gene data show CDR1 as ENHRY and CDR2 as SYGVKD. The CDR3 has 12 residues. Trimming removed 8 bases from V and 4 bases from J, with 11 bases in between. CDR3 in amino acids: CAIGGIGYGYTF. The CDR3 DNA reads as TGTGCCATCGGGGGCATTGGCTATGGCTACACCTTC.

Only one count was recorded for this clone. The chain is built from TRBV19 and TRBJ2-5; 13 bases fit TRBD2. Losses at the gene ends were 3 bases for V and 3 bases for J; bases not matched to a gene: 4. CDR1 and CDR2 (germline): LNHDA, SQIVND (reference sequence). The CDR3 covers 16 residues. CDR3 DNA sequence: TGTGCCAGTAGTATGGGGACTAGCGGGGTTAAAGAGACCCAGTACTTC. This translates into CASSMGTSGVKETQYF.

In DNA form, the CDR3 reads TGTGCCAGCAGTTTGAGGGCGTCGGGCACTGAAGCTTTCTTT. Protein product: CASSLRASGTEAFF. This chain links TRBV27 with TRBJ1-1; D is unclear. The V end lost 3 bases, the J end lost 4 bases, and 12 bases lay between the germline ends. CDR1 is MNHEY, CDR2 SMNVEV, per germline (reference sequence). This CDR3 has 14 amino acids.

V and J are TRBV7-3 and TRBJ2-3, with TRBD2 identical over 8 bases. The CDR3 is made up of 16 amino acids. J lost 5 bases, V lost 1 base, and 8 bases had no gene match. Germline loops: CDR1 SGHTA, CDR2 FQGTGA. The CDR3 is CASSLRRGGEIDTQYF. CDR3 sequence (DNA): TGTGCCAGCAGCTTAAGACGGGGGGGGGAGATAGATACGCAGTATTTT.

This chain connects TRBV6-6 to TRBJ1-2; unclear D gene. Per the germline V gene, CDR1 is MNHNY and CDR2 is SVGAGI (reference sequence). This CDR3 has 16 amino acids. The V gene lost 5 bases and the J gene lost 6 bases, with 22 bases spanning the gap. The CDR3 DNA sequence: TGTGCCAGCAGTCCCCCCCGGGTCAAAGGAGTCCATGGCTACACCTTC. This codes for CASSPPRVKGVHGYTF.

The chain recombines TRBV6-6 with TRBJ2-3, with a weak D call TRBD2 (7 bases). CDR1 and CDR2 from the germline V gene are MNHNY and SVGAGI (reference sequence). The CDR3 length is 15 residues. The V end lost 7 bases, the J end lost 3 bases, and 17 bases lay between the germline ends. CDR3 loop: CASNLSGGRTDTQYF. The CDR3 coding sequence is TGTGCCAGCAATCTATCGGGGGGCAGGACAGATACGCAGTATTTT.